This T cell receptor (beta chain) was profiled in a study of T cell changes during pregnancy in multiple sclerosis. Germline loops: CDR1 MDHEN, CDR2 SYDVKM. With 6 bases removed from V and 4 bases from J, the gap between germline ends came to 13 bases. There are 15 residues in the CDR3. The method was immunoSEQ multiplex PCR; TCRdb's version includes in-frame clones alone and lacks a portion of them. This sample carries some 48,000 clones, approximately 96% of them seen once, and the ten largest clones take roughly 1%. The chain couples TRBV28 to TRBJ2-6; no definite D call. Sequencing was performed on peripheral blood, taken in the second trimester of pregnancy. The clonotype originates from a female donor with multiple sclerosis, enrolled in a pregnancy study. CDR3 in amino acids: CASSPPVLGANVLTF. CDR3 nucleotides: TGTGCCAGCAGCCCCCCGGTTCTCGGGGCCAACGTCCTGACTTTC.